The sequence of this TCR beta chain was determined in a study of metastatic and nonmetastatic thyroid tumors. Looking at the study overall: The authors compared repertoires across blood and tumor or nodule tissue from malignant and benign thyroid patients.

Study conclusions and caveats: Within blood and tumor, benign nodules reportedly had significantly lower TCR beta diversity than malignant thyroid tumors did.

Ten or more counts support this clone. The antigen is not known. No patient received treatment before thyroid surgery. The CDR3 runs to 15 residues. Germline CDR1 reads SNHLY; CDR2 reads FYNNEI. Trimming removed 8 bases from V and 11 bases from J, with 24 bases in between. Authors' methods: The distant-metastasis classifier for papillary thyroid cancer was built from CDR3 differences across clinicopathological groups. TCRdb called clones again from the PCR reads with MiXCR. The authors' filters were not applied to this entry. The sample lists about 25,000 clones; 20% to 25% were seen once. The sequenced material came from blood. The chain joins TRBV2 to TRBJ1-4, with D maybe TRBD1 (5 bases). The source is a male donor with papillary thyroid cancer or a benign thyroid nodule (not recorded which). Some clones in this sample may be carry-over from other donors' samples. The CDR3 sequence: CASRHRDLPERKLFF. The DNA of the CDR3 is TGTGCCAGCCGCCACCGGGACCTCCCTGAGAGGAAACTGTTTTTT.